The 20 T cell receptor beta chains below come from one sample, sequenced in a study of read filtering for tumor transcriptome and immune sequencing. From about 400 ng of RNA, a library with molecular barcoded alpha/delta and beta/gamma adaptors was made. TCRdb re-called the reads through MiXCR, storing one row per CDR3 protein. The sample carries more than 70,000 distinct CDR3 sequences, about a fifth recorded once. Sequencing input: a population of CD138-negative cells sorted from bone marrow. These receptors all come from a donor aged 40 or older with multiple myeloma.

About this clonotype: It may be a read error: a sequence one base away is much more abundant. V is TRBV5-1 and J is TRBJ1-5; 8 bases are shared with TRBD1. CDR1 SGHRS and CDR2 YFSETQ come from the germline V gene. The CDR3 extends over 17 amino acids. V dropped 0 bases and J dropped 5; count of bases not matched to a gene: 10. CDR3 sequence (DNA): TGCGCCAGCAGCTTGGATGGACAGGGTTCCGGCGATCAGCCCCAGCATTTT. This encodes CASSLDGQGSGDQPQHF.

The chain links TRBV5-4 to TRBJ2-5; D is possibly TRBD2 (6 bases). The CDR3 contains 14 residues. Trimming left V 2 bases short and J 3 bases short, with 11 bases between. Germline V gives CDR1 SGHNT, CDR2 YYREEE (reference sequence). The CDR3 sequence is CASSFTGTEETQYF. CDR3 bases: TGTGCCAGCAGCTTCACCGGGACTGAAGAGACCCAGTACTTC.

This clonotype was recorded many times. V and J are TRBV5-1 and TRBJ2-2; TRBD1 might be the D (6 bases). This CDR3 has 14 amino acids. Germline lookup yields CDR1 SGHRS and CDR2 YFSETQ. Deletions cut 9 bases from V and 0 bases from J, with 12 bases between. CDR3 in amino acids: CATRGRTNTGELFF. The DNA for the CDR3 is TGCGCCACCAGGGGACGGACGAACACCGGGGAGCTGTTTTTT.

Worth noting for this clonotype: A read error may explain this, as a much larger clone is one base away. This chain links TRBV11-2 with TRBJ2-1, with D tentatively TRBD1 (5 bases). The CDR3 is 12 residues long. The germline CDR1 and CDR2 sequences are SGHAT and FQNNGV. The CDR3 nucleotides are TGTGCCAGCGGCTTAGTAGGGGAAAAGCAGTTCTTC. It encodes CASGLVGEKQFF.

Many counts were recorded for this clonotype. The rearrangement uses TRBV11-3 and TRBJ2-1, with TRBD2 matching 8 bases. CDR3 length: 14 residues. The J segment lost 5 bases and the V segment lost 5 bases, leaving 5 bases of the junction unmatched. The germline CDR1 and CDR2 sequences are SGHNT and YENEEA. This CDR3 reads CASSHGGVDNEQFF. Here the CDR3 DNA reads TGTGCCAGCAGCCACGGGGGGGTGGACAATGAGCAGTTCTTC.

This chain joins TRBV28 and TRBJ1-4; possibly TRBD1 for D (6 bases). Germline assignment: CDR1 MDHEN and CDR2 SYDVKM. This CDR3 is built from 13 residues. V lost 3 bases and J 6 bases, leaving 8 bases between the germline ends. The CDR3 spells CASSLRTDEKLFF. In DNA, the CDR3 is TGTGCCAGCAGTTTGAGGACAGATGAAAAACTGTTTTTT.

The table lists this clonotype with many counts. The V call is TRBV9, the J call TRBJ2-3, with 12 nucleotides matching TRBD2. This CDR3 is built from 16 residues. Germline CDR1 reads SGDLS; CDR2 reads YYNGEE. After removal of 3 bases from V and 6 bases from J, the junction contained 8 bases not matched to a gene. CDR3 region: CASSGRLAGVPDTQYF. As DNA, the CDR3 is TGTGCCAGCAGCGGGAGACTAGCGGGGGTACCGGATACGCAGTATTTT.

This clonotype was counted between two and nine times. CDR3 residues: CASISGLPNTEAFF. The CDR3 DNA reads as TGCGCCAGCATATCGGGACTGCCGAACACTGAAGCTTTCTTT. The chain is built from TRBV5-1 and TRBJ1-1, with D possibly TRBD1 on 5 matching bases. Trimming stripped 6 bases from V and 1 base from J, with 13 bases between. The CDR3 runs 14 residues. CDR1 and CDR2 from the germline V gene are SGHRS and YFSETQ. The full variable domain, rest sourced from reference TRBV5-1 and TRBJ1-1, is KAGVTQTPRYLIKTRGQQVTLSCSPISGHRSVSWYQQTPGQGLQFLFEYFSETQRNKGNFPGRFSGRQFSNSRSEMNVSTLELGDSALYLCASISGLPNTEAFFGQGTRLTVV.

The table lists this clonotype with many counts. This chain uses TRBV5-1 with TRBJ2-2; TRBD1 agrees at 9 bases. J lost 6 bases, V lost 4 bases, and 10 bases had no gene match. The V gene's germline CDR1 is SGHRS and CDR2 YFSETQ. The CDR3 extends over 16 amino acids. Written as DNA, the CDR3 is TGCGCCAGCAGCGTAACACAGGGGGCCCCCCCCGGGGAGCTGTTTTTT. Its translation: CASSVTQGAPPGELFF.

This clonotype was found many times. The J gene is TRBJ1-1, the V gene TRBV7-9, with D possibly TRBD1 on 6 matching bases. This CDR3 is built from 12 residues. Trimming pared 8 bases from V and 4 bases from J, leaving 11 bases between. Germline CDR1 SEHNR, CDR2 FQNEAQ (reference sequence). This CDR3 is CASASDSTEAFF. The CDR3 nucleotides are TGTGCCAGCGCTTCGGACAGCACTGAAGCTTTCTTT.

There are many counts of this clonotype. The chain employs TRBV7-2 and TRBJ1-2, with TRBD1 as a possible D gene (5 bases). The CDR3 consists of 14 residues. CDR1 SGHTA and CDR2 FQGNSA come from the germline V gene. V was cut by 6 bases and J by 7 bases, with 18 bases left in between. This CDR3 is CASRTSGGGGGYTF. In DNA form, the CDR3 reads TGTGCCAGCAGGACGTCCGGGGGAGGTGGTGGCTACACCTTC. The full variable domain, with the rest looked up from reference TRBV7-2 and TRBJ1-2, is GAGVSQSPSNKVTEKGKDVELRCDPISGHTALYWYRQSLGQGLEFLIYFQGNSAPDKSGLPSDRFSAERTGGSVSTLTIQRTQQEDSAVYLCASRTSGGGGGYTFGSGTRLTVV.

This clonotype was seen at least ten times. The chain couples TRBV5-5 to TRBJ2-1; tentative D call: TRBD2 (6 bases). V lost 0 bases and J 16 bases, leaving 17 bases between the germline ends. The CDR3 length is 13 residues. Germline V gene sequence: CDR1 SGHKS, CDR2 YYEKEE (reference sequence). The CDR3 DNA reads TGTGCCAGCAGCTTGGTTCTGGCGGGGCCCTTCTTCTTC. It is translated as CASSLVLAGPFFF.

On this clonotype: A much larger clone differs by one base, so this may be a read error. V gene TRBV7-6 combines with J gene TRBJ2-4; D gene unclear. CDR1 is SGHVS and CDR2 is FNYEAQ in the germline V gene. CDR3 length: 18 amino acids. V was clipped by 2 bases and J by 0 bases, with 17 bases between them. The CDR3 DNA reads TGTGCCAGCAGCTTAAGCCGCGAGAGTTCCTTAGCCAAAAACATTCAGTACTTC. It is translated as CASSLSRESSLAKNIQYF.

Ten or more counts support this clonotype. DNA for the CDR3: TGTGCCAGCAGTTTATCAACGGCCAGTGAAAAACTGTTTTTT. Amino acid sequence: CASSLSTASEKLFF. This sequence joins TRBV12-3 or TRBV12-4 and TRBJ1-4; the D is unclear. This CDR3 has 14 residues. The V gene lost 2 bases and the J gene lost 7 bases, with 11 bases spanning the gap.

This clonotype has only a few counts. The J gene is TRBJ1-2, the V gene TRBV7-9, with D possibly matching TRBD1 (6 bases). Germline CDR1 is SEHNR and CDR2 is FQNEAQ (reference sequence). This CDR3 is 13 amino acids long. V lost 1 base, J lost 6 bases, and 9 bases lay in between. CDR3 nucleotides: TGTGCCAGCAGCTTAGGACAGGCCCATGGCTACACCTTC. Residues: CASSLGQAHGYTF.

This clonotype came up many times. The genes are TRBV4-1 and TRBJ2-5, with 11 bases identical to TRBD2. V trimming: 4 bases; J trimming: 2 bases; junction bases outside the gene matches: 0. Germline CDR1 and CDR2: MGHRA and YSYEKL. The length of the CDR3 is 14 residues. In DNA, the CDR3 is TGCGCCAGCAGCCGGACTAGCGGGCAAGAGACCCAGTACTTC. This translates into CASSRTSGQETQYF.

The CDR3 nucleotides read TGTGCCAGCAGCCCCGGCCGGGTGGCCTACAATGAGCAGTTCTTC. It codes for CASSPGRVAYNEQFF. V and J are TRBV6-2 or TRBV6-3 and TRBJ2-1; D gene unclear. The CDR3 has 15 amino acids. CDR1 and CDR2 from the germline V gene are MNHEY and SVGEGT. V was trimmed by 6 bases and J by 2 bases, leaving 14 bases between them.

On this clonotype itself: This sequence is one base from a far larger clone and is likely a read error. The CDR3 sequence: CASSISASGGAYEQYF. CDR3 sequence (DNA): TGTGCCAGCAGCATCAGTGCTAGCGGGGGGGCATATGAGCAGTACTTC. This sequence joins TRBV7-3 and TRBJ2-7, with 12 bases aligning to TRBD2. Germline CDR1 reads SGHTA; CDR2 reads FQGTGA. CDR3 length: 16 residues. J lost 7 bases, V lost 5 bases, and 12 bases had no gene match.

Details on this clonotype: A read error is possible here, since a much larger clone lies one base away. The chain combines TRBV6-2 or TRBV6-3 with TRBJ2-7, with D possibly TRBD1 on 6 matching bases. The CDR3 sequence is 13 residues long. V was pared by 6 bases and J by 8 bases, with 17 bases between. Germline V CDR1 and CDR2: MNHEY, SVGEGT. For the CDR3, the DNA is TGTGCCAGCAGACCCGGGACATCGGGCCAGCAGTACTTC. Translation: CASRPGTSGQQYF.

This clonotype was detected ten times or more. J is TRBJ1-1 and V is TRBV27, with a weak D call TRBD1 (6 bases). Germline CDR1 reads MNHEY; CDR2 reads SMNVEV (reference sequence). Trimming shortened V by 3 bases and J by 0 bases, and 8 bases separated the two germline ends. The CDR3 extends over 14 amino acids. The CDR3 is CASSFRGLNTEAFF. In DNA form, the CDR3 reads TGTGCCAGCAGTTTCAGGGGCTTGAACACTGAAGCTTTCTTT.